The 31 T cell receptor beta chains below were found in one sample sequenced in a study of T cell responses to AZD1222 COVID-19 vaccine. The table came from immunoSEQ multiplex PCR; TCRdb's copy has only in-frame clones and leaves some out. The sample carries roughly 130,000 clones, 85% to 95% recorded once. The sample here was peripheral blood, taken on day 0 of AZD1222 vaccination. The source is an adult in good health.

The gene calls are TRBV3-1 (or the pseudogene TRBV3-2) and TRBJ2-3; TRBD2 matches at 9 bases. The V gene end was trimmed by 4 bases and the J gene end by 4 bases; junction bases not matched to a gene: 3. CDR1 is LGHDT, CDR2 YNNKEL, per germline (reference sequence). This CDR3 has 14 residues. CDR3 sequence reads: CASSPLAGADTQYF. Here the CDR3 DNA reads TGTGCCAGCAGCCCCTTAGCGGGAGCAGATACGCAGTATTTT.

The rearrangement uses TRBV5-1 and TRBJ1-2, with 7 bases fitting TRBD1. Germline CDR1 SGHRS, CDR2 YFSETQ. The CDR3 length is 14 residues. J gave up 4 bases and V 1 base, and 4 bases lay outside the gene matches. CDR3 protein: CASSLIQGGYGYTF. The CDR3 DNA follows: TGCGCCAGCAGCTTGATCCAGGGGGGCTATGGCTACACCTTC. Full variable domain (remainder filled in from reference TRBV5-1 and TRBJ1-2): KAGVTQTPRYLIKTRGQQVTLSCSPISGHRSVSWYQQTPGQGLQFLFEYFSETQRNKGNFPGRFSGRQFSNSRSEMNVSTLELGDSALYLCASSLIQGGYGYTFGSGTRLTVV.

This clone was observed once. The rearrangement uses TRBV6-5 and TRBJ1-5, with no clear D. The CDR3 is 14 amino acids. From germline, CDR1 is MNHEY and CDR2 SVGAGI. The V end was cut by 10 bases, the J end by 2 bases, with 15 bases between. In DNA, the CDR3 is TGTGCCACCCATGCGCGAGCGCGCAATCAGCCCCAGCATTTT. It is translated as CATHARARNQPQHF.

A single count supports this clone. This chain links TRBV28 with TRBJ1-4, with D perhaps matching TRBD1 (6 bases). Germline loops: CDR1 MDHEN, CDR2 SYDVKM. This CDR3 is built from 16 residues. Trimming took off 1 base at V and 2 bases at J, with 11 bases between the two ends. The CDR3 DNA reads as TGTGCCAGCAGTTTATATGCAGGGGCGACTAATGAAAAACTGTTTTTT. Protein: CASSLYAGATNEKLFF.

The chain employs TRBV5-1 and TRBJ1-1, with a weak D call TRBD1 (6 bases). CDR1 and CDR2 from the germline V gene are SGHRS and YFSETQ. Trimming took 6 bases from V and 7 from J, leaving 19 bases between them. The CDR3 extends over 14 amino acids. CDR3 sequence reads: CASTLTPGQIEAFF. The CDR3 region has the DNA TGCGCCAGCACCCTCACCCCGGGACAAATTGAAGCTTTCTTT.

V usage is TRBV6-5 and J usage is TRBJ1-3; the D gene is possibly TRBD1 (5 bases). V shed 2 bases and J shed 9 bases, with 11 bases lying between them. Germline V gene sequence: CDR1 MNHEY, CDR2 SVGAGI. CDR3 size: 13 residues. This chain's CDR3 is CASSYPGGGTIYF. CDR3 nucleotide sequence: TGTGCCAGCAGTTACCCCGGGGGGGGCACCATATATTTT.

There are a few counts of this clone. The chain has TRBV2 and TRBJ2-7; 7 bases align to TRBD2. The CDR3 covers 16 residues. Germline assignment: CDR1 SNHLY and CDR2 FYNNEI. J gave up 10 bases and V 4 bases, and 19 bases lay outside the gene matches. The CDR3 DNA sequence: TGTGCCAGCAGTGCCTCCGGGGGGATAGGACTAGGTGCCCAGTACTTC. Its protein is CASSASGGIGLGAQYF.

This chain joins TRBV6-5 and TRBJ2-5; D is ambiguous. Germline V lookup: CDR1 MNHEY, CDR2 SVGAGI. The CDR3 length is 14 residues. V was cut by 2 bases and J by 0 bases, with 7 bases left in between. In nucleotides, the CDR3 is TGTGCCAGCAGTTACGACGCTAACCAAGAGACCCAGTACTTC. Translation: CASSYDANQETQYF.

This clone occurred once. A junction end diverges from the germline sequence, so it may reflect a read error. The CDR3 spells CASSSGDSLLISF. As DNA, the CDR3 is TGTGCCAGCAGTTCGGGGGACAGCCTACTCATCTCCTTC. The V call is TRBV12-3 or TRBV12-4, the J call TRBJ1-2; 7 nucleotides align to TRBD1. The CDR3 has 13 residues.

The V gene is TRBV2, the J gene TRBJ1-4; D is possibly TRBD1 (6 bases). The CDR3 has 14 residues. V lost 3 bases to trimming and J lost 7 bases, with 12 bases between them. Germline V lookup: CDR1 SNHLY, CDR2 FYNNEI. The CDR3, as DNA: TGTGCCAGCAGTGAGTTAGGGGGAGGTGAAAAACTGTTTTTT. Translated: CASSELGGGEKLFF.

This chain joins TRBV10-1 and TRBJ2-7, with 8 bases matching TRBD1. Germline V gives CDR1 WNHNN, CDR2 SYGVQD (reference sequence). The length of the CDR3 is 15 residues. Unmatched junction bases numbered 5, after V lost 4 bases and J lost 0 bases. CDR3 protein: CASSAGQGGSYEQYF. The CDR3, as DNA: TGCGCCAGCAGTGCAGGACAGGGAGGCTCCTACGAGCAGTACTTC.

The rearrangement joins TRBV2 to TRBJ1-6; 7 bases agree with TRBD1. Trimming cost V 7 bases and J 0 bases; bases outside gene matches: 18. Looked up from germline, CDR1 is SNHLY and CDR2 is FYNNEI. This CDR3 spans 20 amino acids. The CDR3 coding sequence is TGTGCCAGCATTCAGGGGGAGAATAAATTGTTACGCTCCTATAATTCACCCCTCCACTTT. It codes for CASIQGENKLLRSYNSPLHF.

The chain has TRBV6-5 and TRBJ1-2; TRBD1 aligns across 10 bases. Germline CDR1 and CDR2: MNHEY and SVGAGI. V lost 6 bases to trimming and J lost 6 bases; unmatched junction nucleotides: 4. The CDR3 has 13 amino acids. Here the CDR3 reads CASRTGGGNGYTF. The CDR3, as DNA: TGTGCCAGCAGGACAGGGGGCGGCAATGGCTACACCTTC.

V and J are TRBV6-5 and TRBJ1-2; D might be TRBD1 (6 bases). Trimming left V 4 bases short and J 3 bases short, with 12 bases between. This CDR3 has 14 residues. Germline assignment: CDR1 MNHEY and CDR2 SVGAGI. The CDR3 DNA follows: TGTGCCAGCAGTTTCTATCAGGGGCACTATGGCTACACCTTC. Amino acid sequence: CASSFYQGHYGYTF.

The chain couples TRBV7-8 to TRBJ2-4; weak D call: TRBD1 (5 bases). Germline CDR1 is SGHVS and CDR2 is FQNEAQ. V was clipped by 3 bases and J by 0 bases, with 15 bases between them. The length of the CDR3 is 17 residues. CDR3 amino acids: CASSFAGNSIAKNIQYF. For the CDR3, the DNA is TGTGCCAGCAGCTTCGCAGGGAATTCTATAGCCAAAAACATTCAGTACTTC. The whole variable domain, remainder taken from reference TRBV7-8 and TRBJ2-4, is GAGVSQSPRYKVAKRGQDVALRCDPISGHVSLFWYQQALGQGPEFLTYFQNEAQLDKSGLPSDRFFAERPEGSVSTLKIQRTQQEDSAVYLCASSFAGNSIAKNIQYFGAGTRLSVL.

The rearrangement links TRBV2 to TRBJ2-1; D remains ambiguous. Germline CDR1 is SNHLY and CDR2 is FYNNEI. Trimming removed 0 bases from V and 7 bases from J, with 13 bases in between. The CDR3 length is 15 residues. CDR3 protein: CASSEALGPLNEQFF. Written as DNA, the CDR3 is TGTGCCAGCAGTGAAGCGCTTGGTCCGCTGAATGAGCAGTTCTTC.

This chain links TRBV21-1 with TRBJ1-1. TRBV21-1 is listed as a pseudogene. This CDR3 contains 14 residues. The CDR3 here is CASNRNPRNTEAFF. CDR3 DNA sequence: TGTGCCAGCAATCGGAACCCGCGGAACACTGAAGCTTTCTTT.

The V gene is TRBV6-5, the J gene TRBJ2-1, with D uncertain. This CDR3 contains 12 residues. CDR1 MNHEY and CDR2 SVGAGI come from the germline V gene. Trimming removed 4 bases at V and 7 bases at J, with 8 bases between. CDR3 coding DNA: TGTGCCAGCAGTTCCTTCCTTAATGAGCAGTTCTTC. Protein sequence: CASSSFLNEQFF.

The CDR3 loop is CASSSPGGSYTQYF. The CDR3 DNA follows: TGTGCCAGCAGCTCCCCAGGAGGGAGTTATACGCAGTATTTT. This sequence joins TRBV7-2 and TRBJ2-3; maybe TRBD2 (6 bases). This CDR3 has 14 amino acids. V was trimmed by 4 bases and J by 7 bases, leaving 15 bases between them. CDR1 is SGHTA, CDR2 FQGNSA, per germline.

V gene TRBV7-7 combines with J gene TRBJ2-5; 7 nucleotides match TRBD1. The CDR3 totals 14 residues. In germline, CDR1 is SSHAT, CDR2 FNYEAQ (reference sequence). The J segment lost 7 bases and the V segment lost 6 bases, leaving 11 bases of the junction unmatched. CDR3 DNA sequence: TGTGCCAGCAGGCCAACCGGGACAGAGGGGACCCAGTACTTC. Translated: CASRPTGTEGTQYF.

The rearrangement joins TRBV5-4 to TRBJ1-2; 7 nucleotides align to TRBD1. Germline assignment: CDR1 SGHNT and CDR2 YYREEE (reference sequence). This CDR3 comprises 14 residues. With 4 bases clipped from V and 3 bases from J, the junction kept 6 bases outside the gene matches. DNA of the CDR3: TGTGCCAGCAGCGGCGACAGGGAAGACTATGGCTACACCTTC. Its protein is CASSGDREDYGYTF.

This CDR3 reads CASSSFGQGANYGYTF. Here the CDR3 DNA reads TGTGCCAGCAGTTCTTTCGGACAGGGAGCTAACTATGGCTACACCTTC. This sequence joins TRBV28 and TRBJ1-2; 8 nucleotides align to TRBD1. CDR3 length equals 16 residues. Germline-derived CDR1 and CDR2 are MDHEN and SYDVKM. Losses at the gene ends were 4 bases for V and 0 bases for J; bases not matched to a gene: 7.

The CDR3 sequence: CAWSVGTARPPYGYTF. The CDR3 DNA follows: TGTGCCTGGAGTGTAGGGACTGCTCGACCCCCTTATGGCTACACCTTC. This sequence joins TRBV30 and TRBJ1-2; weak D call: TRBD1 (5 bases). The germline V gene encodes CDR1 GTSNPN and CDR2 SVGIG (reference sequence). This CDR3 has 16 residues. Trimming pared 0 bases from V and 5 bases from J, leaving 19 bases between. The variable domain in full, completed from reference TRBV30 and TRBJ1-2, reads SQTIHQWPATLVQPVGSPLSLECTVEGTSNPNLYWYRQAAGRGLQLLFYSVGIGQISSEVPQNLSASRPQDRQFILSSKKLLLSDSGFYLCAWSVGTARPPYGYTFGSGTRLTVV.

The V call is TRBV3-1 (or the pseudogene TRBV3-2), the J call TRBJ2-3; D gene ambiguous. The V gene lost 4 bases and the J gene lost 2 bases, with 10 bases spanning the gap. The CDR3 is 14 residues long. Germline V gives CDR1 LGHDT, CDR2 YNNKEL (reference sequence). The CDR3 is CASSPPGPTDTQYF. DNA of the CDR3: TGTGCCAGCAGCCCCCCCGGCCCCACAGATACGCAGTATTTT.

The chain uses TRBV15 and TRBJ1-1; D gene unclear. The CDR3 extends over 12 amino acids. The V gene's germline CDR1 is LNHNV and CDR2 YYDKDF (reference sequence). Trimming left V 0 bases short and J 5 bases short, with 4 bases between. The CDR3 DNA follows: TGTGCCACCAGCAGAGATACGACTGAAGCTTTCTTT. It yields the protein CATSRDTTEAFF.

V and J are TRBV9 and TRBJ2-5; a weak D match, TRBD2 (6 bases). The CDR3 totals 15 residues. Germline V gives CDR1 SGDLS, CDR2 YYNGEE. Trimming pared 4 bases from V and 7 bases from J, leaving 20 bases between. CDR3 in amino acids: CASSPTDSGQGTQYF. The CDR3 DNA reads TGTGCCAGCAGCCCCACGGATAGCGGCCAGGGGACCCAGTACTTC.

The gene calls are TRBV27 and TRBJ1-1; D remains ambiguous. Germline-derived CDR1 and CDR2 are MNHEY and SMNVEV (reference sequence). This CDR3 comprises 11 residues. The V gene lost 4 bases and the J gene lost 6 bases, with 6 bases spanning the gap. The CDR3 reads CASSSPSEAFF. DNA for the CDR3: TGTGCCAGCAGTTCCCCATCTGAAGCTTTCTTT.

V gene TRBV7-9 combines with J gene TRBJ1-2; D call uncertain. Germline V gene sequence: CDR1 SEHNR, CDR2 FQNEAQ (reference sequence). V was cut by 3 bases and J by 0 bases, with 5 bases left in between. This CDR3 is 13 amino acids long. For the CDR3, the DNA is TGTGCCAGCAGCTTCACCGCTAACTATGGCTACACCTTC. Encoded protein: CASSFTANYGYTF.

The chain links TRBV19 to TRBJ1-2; TRBD1 might be the D (5 bases). The CDR3 is 15 amino acids. Trimming left V 4 bases short and J 0 bases short, with 12 bases between. Germline V gives CDR1 LNHDA, CDR2 SQIVND (reference sequence). DNA of the CDR3: TGTGCCAGTAGTAACTCGGGACGGACTAACTATGGCTACACCTTC. Encoded protein: CASSNSGRTNYGYTF.

The rearrangement joins TRBV6-5 to TRBJ2-7; D uncertain. Trimming left V 5 bases short and J 2 bases short, with 10 bases between. There are 13 residues in the CDR3. The germline V gene encodes CDR1 MNHEY and CDR2 SVGAGI. The CDR3 is CASSQTYTYEQYF. CDR3 sequence (DNA): TGTGCCAGCAGTCAGACATATACCTACGAGCAGTACTTC.

V is TRBV19 and J is TRBJ2-1; possibly TRBD2 for D (5 bases). The germline CDR1 and CDR2 sequences are LNHDA and SQIVND (reference sequence). V lost 0 bases, J lost 0 bases, and 9 bases lay in between. The CDR3 has 16 residues. The CDR3 loop reads CASSIDAGRSYNEQFF. CDR3 in DNA: TGTGCCAGTAGTATAGACGCGGGCCGCTCCTACAATGAGCAGTTCTTC.